Listed below are T cell receptor beta chains from one sample, sequenced in a study of T cells in localized non-small cell lung cancer. Libraries were prepared by immunoSEQ multiplex PCR; TCRdb keeps only in-frame clonotypes and omits some of them. The profile shows some 8,200 clones, less than 60% of them singletons. This specimen was lymph node tissue, taken before any cancer treatment. The source is a male donor aged 60 or over with stage I squamous cell lung carcinoma. Both conserved end residues are trimmed from each CDR3. D genes are given only for firm matches.

d_call	v_call	j_call	cdr3_aa
.	TRBV19	TRBJ1-5	ASSETGTNQPQH
.	TRBV11-3	TRBJ1-4	ASSLGIGRRTEKLF
TRBD2	TRBV6-8	TRBJ2-7	ASRLGLAGVYEQY
.	TRBV28	TRBJ1-4	ASSLAGQGFEKLF
TRBD1	TRBV19	TRBJ1-1	ASSIGGGRPRTEAF
TRBD2	TRBV28	TRBJ2-2	ASIMTSGRTGELF
.	TRBV6-8	TRBJ2-7	ASSKTEPYEQY
TRBD1	TRBV27	TRBJ1-4	ASSLGQGNEKLF
.	TRBV28	TRBJ1-1	ASTPTDSADTEAF
TRBD1	TRBV7-7	TRBJ1-4	ASRSTGGVPEKLF
.	TRBV14	TRBJ1-1	ASSSRRLARGVGEAF
TRBD1	TRBV6-8	TRBJ1-1	ASSYKGQGGEAF
.	TRBV10-2	TRBJ2-5	ASSELGTPQETQY
TRBD1	TRBV28	TRBJ2-2	AISPGQGYMELF